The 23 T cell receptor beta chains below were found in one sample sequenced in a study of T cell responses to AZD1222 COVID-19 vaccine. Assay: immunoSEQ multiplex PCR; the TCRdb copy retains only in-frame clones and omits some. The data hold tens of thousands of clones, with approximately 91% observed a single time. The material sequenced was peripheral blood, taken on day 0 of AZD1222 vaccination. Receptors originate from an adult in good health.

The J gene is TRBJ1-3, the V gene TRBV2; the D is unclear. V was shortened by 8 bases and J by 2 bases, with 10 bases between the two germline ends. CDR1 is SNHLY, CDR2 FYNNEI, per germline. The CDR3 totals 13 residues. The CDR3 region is CASFRDPGNTIYF. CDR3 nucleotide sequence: TGTGCCAGCTTCCGGGATCCTGGAAACACCATATATTTT. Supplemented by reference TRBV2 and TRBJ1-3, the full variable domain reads EPEVTQTPSHQVTQMGQEVILRCVPISNHLYFYWYRQILGQKVEFLVSFYNNEISEKSEIFDDQFSVERPDGSNFTLKIRSTKLEDSAMYFCASFRDPGNTIYFGEGSWLTVV.

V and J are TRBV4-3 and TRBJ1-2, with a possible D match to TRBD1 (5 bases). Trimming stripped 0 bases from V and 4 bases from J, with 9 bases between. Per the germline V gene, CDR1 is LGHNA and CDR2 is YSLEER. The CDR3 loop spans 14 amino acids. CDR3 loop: CASSQEWDAYGYTF. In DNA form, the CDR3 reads TGCGCCAGCAGCCAAGAATGGGACGCCTATGGCTACACCTTC.

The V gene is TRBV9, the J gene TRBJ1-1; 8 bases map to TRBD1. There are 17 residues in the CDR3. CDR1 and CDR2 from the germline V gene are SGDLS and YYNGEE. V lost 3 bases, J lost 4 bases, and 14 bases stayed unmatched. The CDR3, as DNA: TGTGCCAGCAGCGGTCGGTCCCGGACAGGGCGAGGCACTGAAGCTTTCTTT. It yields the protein CASSGRSRTGRGTEAFF.

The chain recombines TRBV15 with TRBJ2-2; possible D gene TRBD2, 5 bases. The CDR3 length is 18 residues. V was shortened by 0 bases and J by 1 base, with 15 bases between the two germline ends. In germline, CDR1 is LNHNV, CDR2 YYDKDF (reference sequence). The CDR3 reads CATSRDLPTAGNTGELFF. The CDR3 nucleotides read TGTGCCACCAGCAGAGATCTCCCGACTGCGGGGAACACCGGGGAGCTGTTTTTT.

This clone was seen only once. In DNA, the CDR3 is TGTGCCATCAACCTACAGGGGGCGCCCCGTGGCTACACCTTC. It specifies CAINLQGAPRGYTF. V is TRBV10-3 and J is TRBJ1-2; 9 positions match TRBD1. Germline CDR1 is ENHRY and CDR2 is SYGVKD. CDR3 length equals 14 residues. V trimming: 7 bases; J trimming: 7 bases; junction bases outside the gene matches: 10.

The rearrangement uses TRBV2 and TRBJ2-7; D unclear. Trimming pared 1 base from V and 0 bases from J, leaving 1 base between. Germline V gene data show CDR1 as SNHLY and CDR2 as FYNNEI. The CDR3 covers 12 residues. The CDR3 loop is CASSEVSYEQYF. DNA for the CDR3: TGTGCCAGCAGTGAAGTCTCCTACGAGCAGTACTTC.

The DNA for the CDR3 is TGCGCCAGCAGCCAAGTAAAGGGAGGCAGCAATCAGCCCCAGCATTTT. Protein: CASSQVKGGSNQPQHF. The chain combines TRBV4-1 with TRBJ1-5; D gene ambiguous. Trimming removed 1 base from V and 1 base from J, with 11 bases in between. Germline-derived CDR1 and CDR2 are MGHRA and YSYEKL. The CDR3 is 16 residues long.

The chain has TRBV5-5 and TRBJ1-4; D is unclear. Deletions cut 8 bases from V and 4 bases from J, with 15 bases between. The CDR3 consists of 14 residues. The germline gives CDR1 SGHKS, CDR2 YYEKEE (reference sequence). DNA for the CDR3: TGTGCCAGTAAGCCTGACACTTATAATGAAAAACTGTTTTTT. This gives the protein CASKPDTYNEKLFF. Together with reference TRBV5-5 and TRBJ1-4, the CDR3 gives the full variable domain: DAGVTQSPTHLIKTRGQQVTLRCSPISGHKSVSWYQQVLGQGPQFIFQYYEKEERGRGNFPDRFSARQFPNYSSELNVNALLLGDSALYLCASKPDTYNEKLFFGSGTQLSVL.

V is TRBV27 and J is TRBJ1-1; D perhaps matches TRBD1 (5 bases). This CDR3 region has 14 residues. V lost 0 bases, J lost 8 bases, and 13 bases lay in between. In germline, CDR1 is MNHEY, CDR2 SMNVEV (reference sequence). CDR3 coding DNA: TGTGCCAGCAGTTTATCAGGGCCAGGGTTGGAAGCTTTCTTT. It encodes CASSLSGPGLEAFF.

CDR3 nucleotides: TGTGCCAGCAGTCCCCTGACTAGCGGGGTCTACAATGAGCAGTTCTTC. As protein: CASSPLTSGVYNEQFF. The gene calls are TRBV27 and TRBJ2-1, with 11 bases aligning to TRBD2. Germline assignment: CDR1 MNHEY and CDR2 SMNVEV (reference sequence). This CDR3 spans 16 amino acids. After removal of 5 bases from V and 3 bases from J, the junction contained 6 bases not matched to a gene.

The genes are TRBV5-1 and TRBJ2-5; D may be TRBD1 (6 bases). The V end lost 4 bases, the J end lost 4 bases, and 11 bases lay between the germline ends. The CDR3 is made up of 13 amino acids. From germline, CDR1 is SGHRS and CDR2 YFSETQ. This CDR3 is CASSPARGETQYF. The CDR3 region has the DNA TGCGCCAGCAGCCCGGCCAGGGGAGAGACCCAGTACTTC.

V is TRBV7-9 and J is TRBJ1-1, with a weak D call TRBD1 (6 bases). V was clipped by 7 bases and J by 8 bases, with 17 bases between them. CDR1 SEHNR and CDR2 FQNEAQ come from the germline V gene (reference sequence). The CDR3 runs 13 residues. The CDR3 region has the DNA TGTGCCAGCACCCTAGTTGGGGGGGCCGAAGCTTTCTTT. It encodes CASTLVGGAEAFF. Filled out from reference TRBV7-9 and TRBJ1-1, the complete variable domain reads DTGVSQNPRHKITKRGQNVTFRCDPISEHNRLYWYRQTLGQGPEFLTYFQNEAQLEKSRLLSDRFSAERPKGSFSTLEIQRTEQGDSAMYLCASTLVGGAEAFFGQGTRLTVV.

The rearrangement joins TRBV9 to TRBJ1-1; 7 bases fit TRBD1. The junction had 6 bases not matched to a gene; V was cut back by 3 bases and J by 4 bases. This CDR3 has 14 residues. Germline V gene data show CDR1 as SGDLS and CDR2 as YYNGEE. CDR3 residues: CASSATGMGTEAFF. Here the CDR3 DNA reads TGTGCCAGCAGCGCGACAGGGATGGGCACTGAAGCTTTCTTT.

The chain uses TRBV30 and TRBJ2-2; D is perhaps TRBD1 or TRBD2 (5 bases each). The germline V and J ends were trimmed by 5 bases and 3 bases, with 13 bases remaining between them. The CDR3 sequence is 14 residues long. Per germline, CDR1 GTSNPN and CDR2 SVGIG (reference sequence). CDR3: CAWEGLEHTGELFF. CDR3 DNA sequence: TGTGCCTGGGAGGGGCTCGAACACACCGGGGAGCTGTTTTTT.

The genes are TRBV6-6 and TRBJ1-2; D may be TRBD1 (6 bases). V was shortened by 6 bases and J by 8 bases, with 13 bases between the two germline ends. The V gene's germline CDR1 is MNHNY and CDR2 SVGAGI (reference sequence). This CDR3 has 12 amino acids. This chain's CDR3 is CASRGGLEGYTF. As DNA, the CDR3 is TGTGCCAGCAGGGGGGGCCTTGAAGGCTACACCTTC.

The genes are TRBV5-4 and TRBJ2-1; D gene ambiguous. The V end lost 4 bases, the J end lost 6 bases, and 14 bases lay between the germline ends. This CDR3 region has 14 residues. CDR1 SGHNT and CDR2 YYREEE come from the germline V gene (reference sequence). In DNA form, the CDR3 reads TGTGCCAGCAGCACTCCTGGTGGCGGCAATGAGCAGTTCTTC. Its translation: CASSTPGGGNEQFF. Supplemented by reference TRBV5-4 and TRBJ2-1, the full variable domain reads ETGVTQSPTHLIKTRGQQVTLRCSSQSGHNTVSWYQQALGQGPQFIFQYYREEENGRGNFPPRFSGLQFPNYSSELNVNALELDDSALYLCASSTPGGGNEQFFGPGTRLTVL.

The DNA of the CDR3 is TGTGCCAGCCGACCGGGATCTTATGGCTACACCTTC. Translated: CASRPGSYGYTF. The chain has TRBV19 and TRBJ1-2; D unresolved. Trimming removed 9 bases at V and 5 bases at J, with 13 bases between. The CDR3 is made up of 12 amino acids. Germline lookup yields CDR1 LNHDA and CDR2 SQIVND (reference sequence).

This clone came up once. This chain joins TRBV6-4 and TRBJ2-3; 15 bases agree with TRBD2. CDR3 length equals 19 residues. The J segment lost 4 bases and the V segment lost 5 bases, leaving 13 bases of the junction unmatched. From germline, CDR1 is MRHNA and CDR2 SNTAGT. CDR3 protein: CASSRTSGGAGSSADTQYF. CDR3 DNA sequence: TGTGCCAGCAGTAGGACTAGCGGGGGGGCCGGTTCATCCGCAGATACGCAGTATTTT.

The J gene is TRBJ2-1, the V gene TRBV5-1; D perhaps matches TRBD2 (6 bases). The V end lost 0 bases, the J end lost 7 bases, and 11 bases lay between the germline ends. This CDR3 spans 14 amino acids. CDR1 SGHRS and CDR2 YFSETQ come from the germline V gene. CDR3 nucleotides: TGCGCCAGCAGCTTGGATGCCGGGGGTAATGAGCAGTTCTTC. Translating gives CASSLDAGGNEQFF.

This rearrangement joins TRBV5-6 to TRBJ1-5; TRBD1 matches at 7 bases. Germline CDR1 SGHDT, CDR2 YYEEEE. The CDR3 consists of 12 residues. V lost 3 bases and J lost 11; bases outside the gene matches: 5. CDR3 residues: CASSSTGAAQHF. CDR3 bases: TGTGCCAGCAGCTCAACAGGGGCAGCCCAGCATTTT.

CDR3 protein: CASSSHDSPGEFF. The CDR3, as DNA: TGCGCCAGCAGCAGCCACGACTCCCCAGGGGAGTTCTTC. The rearrangement joins TRBV5-1 to TRBJ2-1, with D possibly matching TRBD1 (6 bases). Germline loops: CDR1 SGHRS, CDR2 YFSETQ. The CDR3 covers 13 residues. Trimming shortened V by 4 bases and J by 14 bases, and 19 bases separated the two germline ends.

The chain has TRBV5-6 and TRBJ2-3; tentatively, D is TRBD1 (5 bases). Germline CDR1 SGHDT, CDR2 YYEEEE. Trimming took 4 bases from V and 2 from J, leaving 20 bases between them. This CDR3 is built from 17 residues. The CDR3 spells CASSVVWGLGPTDTQYF. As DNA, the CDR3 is TGTGCCAGCAGCGTCGTTTGGGGCCTAGGGCCCACAGATACGCAGTATTTT.

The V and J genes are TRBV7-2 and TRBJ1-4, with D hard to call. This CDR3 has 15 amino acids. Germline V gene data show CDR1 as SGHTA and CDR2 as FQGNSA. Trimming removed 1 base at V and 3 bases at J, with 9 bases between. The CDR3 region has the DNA TGTGCCAGCAGCTTAGGGGGTCTGGCTAATGAAAAACTGTTTTTT. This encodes CASSLGGLANEKLFF.